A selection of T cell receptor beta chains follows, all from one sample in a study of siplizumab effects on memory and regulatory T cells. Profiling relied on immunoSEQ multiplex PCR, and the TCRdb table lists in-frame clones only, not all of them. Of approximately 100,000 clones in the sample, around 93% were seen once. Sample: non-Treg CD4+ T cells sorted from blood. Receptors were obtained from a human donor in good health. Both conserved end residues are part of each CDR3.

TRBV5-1 CASSLVGGAEETQYF
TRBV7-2 CASSLFGPLNTGELFF
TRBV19 CASSIPDRGPTEAFF
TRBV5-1 CASSRMTGNTGELFF
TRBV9 CASSVPRIEQANQPQHF
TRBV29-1 CSVVGDSNQPQHF
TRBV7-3 CASSATANTGELFF
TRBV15 CATSSATYSGANVLTF
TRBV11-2 CASSSPLGLAGAYEQYF
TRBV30 CAWSQERANVLTF
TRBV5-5 CASSLDVWGSNYGYTF
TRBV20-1 CSADENYGYTF
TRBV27 CASRLLGSGANVLTF
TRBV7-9 CASSEMESFNSPLHF
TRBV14 CASSHNNRGNRYNSPLHF
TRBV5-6 CASSLWPGTANSYEQYF
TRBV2 CASIRDITNTGELFF
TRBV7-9 CASSKGQGGYGYTF
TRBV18 CASSPNTEAFF
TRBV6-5 CAVLRQDSYEQYF